The TCR beta chain described here comes from a study of CD8 T cells in ankylosing spondylitis. Overall study findings and caveats: Among TCR beta sequences, a motif of roughly 8 highly homologous variants appeared characteristic of ankylosing spondylitis blood. Peripheral blood held disease-linked clones only at relatively low frequency, and these were CD8+. Significant enrichment of disease-linked clones was reported in matched ankylosing spondylitis synovial fluid. Earlier studies detected some motif variants in reactive arthritis synovial fluid and blood.

Quantitative molecular-barcoded 5'-RACE generated the TCR beta libraries. One entry per CDR3 protein results from TCRdb running MiXCR on the 5' RACE reads. The sample holds approximately 140,000 distinct CDR3 sequences, 17% seen once. After removal of 5 bases from V and 10 bases from J, the junction contained 12 bases not matched to a gene. Germline V gene lookup returns CDR1 MNHEY and CDR2 SMNVEV (reference sequence). This CDR3 has 14 residues. For this clonotype: Its antigen remains unknown.

This sequence joins TRBV27 and TRBJ1-1; 8 bases match TRBD1. The sequence was collected from a male donor with ankylosing spondylitis. Sample: blood, either unsorted or a sorted T cell fraction (not recorded which). In DNA form, the CDR3 reads TGTGCCAGCAGTCCCGGGCCAGGGGGCGGTGGAGCTTTCTTT. Protein: CASSPGPGGGGAFF.